This TCR beta chain was sequenced during a study of T-cell memory formation after mild COVID-19. The 5'RACE method, run with constant-segment primers, produced TCR alpha and TCR beta cDNA libraries (carrying sample barcodes and UMIs). TCRdb passed the 5' RACE reads through MiXCR, listing each CDR3 protein once. In the table there are 25,000 to 35,000 distinct CDR3 sequences, around 7.2% of which are singletons. General study results and limits: For contracting clones, CD4+ ones sat mainly in CM and EM, CD8+ in EMRA.

This clonotype occurred many times. Antigen: not known. The CDR3 consists of 13 residues. In germline, CDR1 is LNHNV, CDR2 YYDKDF (reference sequence). Trimming cost V 4 bases and J 3 bases, with 7 bases left between them. The source of this sequence is an adult woman who had mild COVID-19 (a few samples of this study predate the infection). Cell type and time point are not known. The sequenced sample consisted of PBMCs or a T cell subset sorted from them (not recorded which). The V call is TRBV15, the J call TRBJ1-5; D is perhaps TRBD1 (5 bases). For the CDR3, the DNA is TGTGCCACCAGCAAGGGACTCAATCAGCCCCAGCATTTT. Protein sequence: CATSKGLNQPQHF.